The rows below give T cell receptor beta chains drawn from one sample of a study of blood T cell repertoires in COVID-19. Here immunoSEQ multiplex PCR was the method, and the copy in TCRdb shows in-frame clones only, minus some. This table has some 250,000 clones, 84% appearing once. Sequencing was performed on peripheral blood. The source of these receptors is a man aged 45-65 years with active or convalescent COVID-19. Each CDR3 is given with its conserved first and last residue. The order of the fields is J gene, clone size, D gene, V gene, CDR3 protein, CDR3 DNA. The D gene is left open where the match is weak. Some rows have no size entry. The others give once, few or many, or a class for an expanded clone.

TRBJ1-6	.	.	TRBV3-1/TRBV3-2	CASSHWTAYNSPLHF	TGTGCCAGCAGCCACTGGACAGCTTATAATTCACCCCTCCACTTT
TRBJ2-3	few	.	TRBV5-6	CASSFPGLRGRSDTQYF	TGTGCCAGCAGTTTCCCGGGACTCCGGGGGAGGTCCGATACGCAGTATTTT
TRBJ2-2	.	.	TRBV11-1	CASSFVQNTGELFF	TGTGCCAGCAGCTTCGTACAGAACACCGGGGAGCTGTTTTTT
TRBJ1-3	few	.	TRBV4-3	CASSQDRIAGNTIYF	TGCGCCAGCAGCCAAGACAGGATTGCTGGAAACACCATATATTTT
TRBJ2-2	.	.	TRBV11-2	CASTQRLDTGELFF	TGTGCCAGCACCCAGCGCTTAGACACCGGGGAGCTGTTTTTT
TRBJ2-2	.	TRBD1	TRBV5-4	CASSLTGETGELFF	TGTGCCAGCAGCTTAACAGGGGAAACCGGGGAGCTGTTTTTT
TRBJ2-1	many	.	TRBV14	CASSQANRVFEQFF	TGTGCCAGCAGCCAAGCTAACAGGGTATTTGAGCAGTTCTTC
TRBJ1-5	.	.	TRBV12-3/TRBV12-4	CASSSQTASTQHF	TGTGCCAGCAGTTCCCAGACAGCCTCGACCCAGCATTTT
TRBJ2-7	.	.	TRBV5-6	CASSRTSYEQYF	TGTGCCAGCAGCAGGACATCCTACGAGCAGTACTTC
TRBJ1-1	.	.	TRBV7-8	CASSLDHRVGAFF	TGTGCCAGCAGCTTAGACCACAGGGTAGGCGCTTTCTTT
TRBJ2-2	.	TRBD2	TRBV3-1/TRBV3-2	CASSQTGGGLSGELFF	TGTGCCAGCAGCCAGACGGGCGGGGGGTTGTCCGGGGAGCTGTTTTTT
TRBJ1-2	.	.	TRBV4-3	CASSQGNGVHGYTF	TGCGCCAGCAGCCAGGGTAACGGGGTCCATGGCTACACCTTC
TRBJ2-7	.	TRBD2	TRBV5-1	CASSLAVTSGGAYEQYF	TGCGCCAGCAGCTTGGCGGTGACTAGCGGGGGGGCTTACGAGCAGTACTTC
TRBJ2-7	.	TRBD2	TRBV3-1/TRBV3-2	CASSRFLAGVSYEQYF	TGTGCCAGCAGCCGCTTTCTAGCGGGGGTTTCCTACGAGCAGTACTTC
TRBJ1-2	.	TRBD1	TRBV29-1	CSVEAGGKSGYTF	TGCAGCGTTGAAGCAGGGGGTAAGAGTGGCTACACCTTC